Here is one TCR beta chain with its context. This clone was observed once. Its antigen remains unidentified. The record has no base qualities; no much larger clone is one base away. Whole blood was collected in K2EDTA tubes by collaborating institutions according to the institutions' own protocols. For TCRbeta analysis, collaborator samples were shipped as frozen whole blood, as isolated PBMCs, or as DNA extracted from either sample type. The CDR3 starts with the cysteine, ends with the phenylalanine, and has 13 residues. Only the CDR3 DNA is retained, 39 bases long and in frame from the first base. The germline V and J ends show losses of 7 bases and 4 bases respectively, and no gene match explains 3 bases of the junction. As encoded in the germline V gene, CDR1 is ENHRY while CDR2 is SYGVKD. This sample was taken from a study of blood T cell repertoires in COVID-19 (TCRdb year 2020). Concerning the study at large: Samples covering the acute and convalescent phases of COVID-19 were provided by collaborators in the United States, Italy and Spain. The prospective study material was composed of cDNA or gDNA derived from T cells, B-cell-depleted T cells, or PBMCs. Deeply sampled blood TCRbeta repertoires from subjects exposed to, actively infected with, or recovered from COVID-19 were included in the dataset. The repertoires were made available in a free public database intended to serve as a resource for research on the immune response to SARS-CoV-2. Samples were obtained from the ongoing ImmuneRACE study (first 160 participants) and from about 1,300 subjects provided by 6 global collaborators. A de-identified subject ID, COVID-19 status, age in years and sex were almost always included in the sample metadata. HLA class I and class II types, where available, came from metadata supplied by the sample provider rather than from assay-based typing. What the work shows at the level of the full study, not this receptor alone: Clinical and demographic metadata were provided uncurated, with the amount varying by source and participant.

TCRbeta CDR3 regions were amplified from genomic DNA by means of the immunoSEQ Assay, a bias-controlled multiplex PCR. The original pipeline was this. Within the assay, amplification of reference gene primers was used to estimate how many nucleated cells each sample contained. To quantify the absolute abundance of each unique TCRbeta CDR3 rearrangement, sequence reads were collapsed and filtered. Productive Simpson clonality was computed per sample as the square root of Simpson's diversity index over productive rearrangements. The table comes from immuneACCESS by way of TCRdb, which keeps in-frame sequences with V and J called. Part of the clones is missing from these tables; in studies checked, under half for an unresolved V gene and the rest for unknown reasons. That table furnishes V, J and clone size, whereas the DNA furnished D and trimming. The table for this sample lists some 130,000 clones; about 80% of them were counted only once. About 17% of the sample lies in the top ten.

Sequencing was performed on peripheral blood. The sequence links TRBV10-3 to TRBJ2-3; TRBD1 fits 9 bases in the junction. This TCR derives from a woman in her fifties or sixties with acute or convalescent COVID-19. Here the CDR3 is given as CAITGQGPDTQYF. The DNA sequence follows: TGTGCCATCACCGGACAGGGGCCAGATACGCAGTATTTT.